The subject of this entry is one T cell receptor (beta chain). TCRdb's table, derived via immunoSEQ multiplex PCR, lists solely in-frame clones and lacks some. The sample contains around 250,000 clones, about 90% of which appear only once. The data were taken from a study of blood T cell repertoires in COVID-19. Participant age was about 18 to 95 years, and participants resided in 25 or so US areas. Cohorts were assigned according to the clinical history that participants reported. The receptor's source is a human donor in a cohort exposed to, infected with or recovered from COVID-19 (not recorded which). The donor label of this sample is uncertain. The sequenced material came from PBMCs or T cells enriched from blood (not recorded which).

The CDR3 DNA sequence: TGTGCCAGTAGTATAGGGGCGCCAGGGGCAGATACGCAGTATTTT. It yields the protein CASSIGAPGADTQYF. This chain joins TRBV19 and TRBJ2-3; a weak D match, TRBD1 (6 bases). Germline V gene sequence: CDR1 LNHDA, CDR2 SQIVND (reference sequence). This CDR3 is built from 15 residues. V was shortened by 1 base and J by 4 bases, with 12 bases between the two germline ends.